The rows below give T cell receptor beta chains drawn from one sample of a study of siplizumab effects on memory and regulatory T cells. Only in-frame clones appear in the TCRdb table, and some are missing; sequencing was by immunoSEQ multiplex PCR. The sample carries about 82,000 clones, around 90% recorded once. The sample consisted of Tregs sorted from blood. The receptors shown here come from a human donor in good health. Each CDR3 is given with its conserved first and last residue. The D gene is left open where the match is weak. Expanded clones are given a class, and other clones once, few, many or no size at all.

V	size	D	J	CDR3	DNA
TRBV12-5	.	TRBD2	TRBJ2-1	CASGFDSGGAWQFF	TGTGCTAGTGGTTTCGATAGCGGGGGGGCTTGGCAGTTCTTC
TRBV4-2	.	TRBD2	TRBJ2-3	CASSQGQRGVFDTQYF	TGTGCCAGCAGCCAAGGACAGCGGGGGGTCTTCGATACGCAGTATTTT
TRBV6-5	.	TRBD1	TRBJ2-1	CASRSGGTSYNEQFF	TGTGCCAGCAGATCAGGGGGCACGTCCTACAATGAGCAGTTCTTC
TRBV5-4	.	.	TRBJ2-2	CASSRTNTGELFF	TGTGCCAGCAGCAGGACTAACACCGGGGAGCTGTTTTTT
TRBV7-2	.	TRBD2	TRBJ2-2	CASSPWRGTGELFF	TGTGCCAGCAGCCCTTGGCGGGGGACCGGGGAGCTGTTTTTT
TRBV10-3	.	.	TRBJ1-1	CAISGPNTEAFF	TGTGCCATCAGTGGTCCGAACACTGAAGCTTTCTTT
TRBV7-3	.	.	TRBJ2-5	CASSPPGAETQYF	TGTGCCAGCAGCCCCCCTGGGGCCGAGACCCAGTACTTC
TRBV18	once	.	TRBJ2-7	CASSPPQPPYEQYF	TGTGCCAGCTCACCACCGCAACCTCCCTACGAGCAGTACTTC
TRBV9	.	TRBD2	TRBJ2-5	CASSVAAGGETQYF	TGTGCCAGCAGCGTCGCCGCGGGGGGAGAGACCCAGTACTTC
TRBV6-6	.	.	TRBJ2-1	CASSSPGTSYNEQFF	TGTGCCAGCAGTTCCCCAGGAACTTCCTACAATGAGCAGTTCTTC
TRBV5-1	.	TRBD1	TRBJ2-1	CASTRTGTGGVNEQFF	TGCGCCAGCACACGTACCGGGACAGGGGGCGTGAATGAGCAGTTCTTC
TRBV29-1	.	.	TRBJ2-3	CSAWLALDTQYF	TGCAGCGCCTGGCTAGCGCTGGATACGCAGTATTTT
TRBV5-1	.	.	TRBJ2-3	CASSLAGGDSTDTQYF	TGCGCCAGCAGCTTGGCCGGGGGCGACTCCACAGATACGCAGTATTTT
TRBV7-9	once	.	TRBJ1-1	CASSLSRDTEAFF	TGTGCCAGCAGCTTAAGTAGGGACACTGAAGCTTTCTTT
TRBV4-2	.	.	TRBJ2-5	CASSQEGLAFEETQYF	TGTGCCAGCAGCCAAGAGGGTCTAGCGTTTGAGGAGACCCAGTACTTC
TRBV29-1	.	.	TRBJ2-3	CSVEEGGLLVDTQYF	TGCAGCGTTGAAGAGGGGGGGCTATTAGTAGATACGCAGTATTTT
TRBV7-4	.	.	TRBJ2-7	CASSLKLNYYEQYF	TGTGCCAGCAGCTTAAAACTTAATTACTACGAGCAGTACTTC
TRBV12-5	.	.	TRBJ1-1	CASGLSSGYTEAFF	TGTGCTAGTGGTTTGAGTTCAGGTTACACTGAAGCTTTCTTT
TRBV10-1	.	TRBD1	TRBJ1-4	CASNGTGDNEKLFF	TGCGCCAGCAACGGGACAGGGGACAATGAAAAACTGTTTTTT
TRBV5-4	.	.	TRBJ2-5	CASSQRQETQYF	TGTGCCAGCAGCCAGAGACAAGAGACCCAGTACTTC
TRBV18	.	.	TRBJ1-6	CASSIQGDSPLHF	TGTGCCAGCTCAATTCAGGGTGATTCACCCCTCCACTTT
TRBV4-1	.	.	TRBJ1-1	CASSQGSGRRNTEAFF	TGCGCCAGCAGCCAAGGATCGGGGCGGAGGAACACTGAAGCTTTCTTT
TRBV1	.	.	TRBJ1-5	CTSSQTPPDSQPQHF	TGCACCAGCAGCCAAACCCCCCCGGACAGTCAGCCCCAGCATTTT
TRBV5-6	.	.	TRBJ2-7	CASSLRDPRFTGQYF	TGTGCCAGCAGCCTCCGGGACCCCCGCTTTACGGGGCAGTACTTC
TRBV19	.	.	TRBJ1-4	CASNLLGEKLFF	TGTGCCAGTAACTTGTTAGGGGAAAAACTGTTTTTT
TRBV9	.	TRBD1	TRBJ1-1	CASSPRQGEGTEAFF	TGTGCCAGCAGCCCCAGACAGGGGGAGGGCACTGAAGCTTTCTTT
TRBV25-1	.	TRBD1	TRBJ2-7	CASSDATTGARYEQYF	TGTGCCAGCAGTGACGCGACGACAGGGGCGAGGTACGAGCAGTACTTC
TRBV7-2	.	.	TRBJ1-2	CASSLGVWDVDGYTF	TGTGCCAGCAGCTTAGGGGTCTGGGACGTCGATGGCTACACCTTC
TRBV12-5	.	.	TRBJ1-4	CASGKSNEKLFF	TGTGCTAGTGGTAAAAGTAATGAAAAACTGTTTTTT
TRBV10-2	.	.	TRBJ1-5	CASSVWGLSNQPQHF	TGCGCCAGCAGTGTTTGGGGCCTAAGCAATCAGCCCCAGCATTTT
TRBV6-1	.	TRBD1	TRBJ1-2	CAISETGALYGYTF	TGTGCCATCAGTGAGACAGGGGCTCTCTATGGCTACACCTTC
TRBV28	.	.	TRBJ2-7	CATQPEQYF	TGTGCCACCCAGCCCGAGCAGTACTTC
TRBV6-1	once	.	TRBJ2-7	CASKAPAQYEQYF	TGTGCCAGCAAAGCACCGGCGCAATACGAGCAGTACTTC